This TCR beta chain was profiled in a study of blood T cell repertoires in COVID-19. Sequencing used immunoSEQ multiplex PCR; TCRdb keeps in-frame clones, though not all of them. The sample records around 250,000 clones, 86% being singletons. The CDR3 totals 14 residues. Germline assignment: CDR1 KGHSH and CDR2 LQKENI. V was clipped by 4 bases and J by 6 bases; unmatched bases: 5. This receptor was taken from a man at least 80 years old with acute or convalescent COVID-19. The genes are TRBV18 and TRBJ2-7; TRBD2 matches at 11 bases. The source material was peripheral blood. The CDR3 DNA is TGTGCCAGCTCACAACTAGCGGGAGTAAGCGAGCAGTACTTC. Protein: CASSQLAGVSEQYF.